There are a few counts of the clone carrying this T cell receptor beta chain. The record originates from a study of cytomegalovirus exposure and HLA in healthy donors. Primers included in the PCR were 60 Vbeta and 13 Jbeta primers. Assay used: immunoSEQ multiplex PCR; TCRdb lists only in-frame clones, some missing. This sample has about 160,000 clones, with approximately 80% found just once. The donors, nominally healthy at sampling, likely had unrecorded immune exposures. Per the germline V gene, CDR1 is SEHNR and CDR2 is FQNEAQ (reference sequence). This CDR3 contains 15 residues. The ends were cut back, 6 bases at V and 0 bases at J, with 13 bases in the middle.

Input material: PBMCs. The chain combines TRBV7-9 with TRBJ2-3; no clear D gene. This receptor was identified in a woman under 40 in good health and CMV-seronegative. The CDR3 DNA follows: TGTGCCAGCAGGTCCGGAGTTATTAGCACAGATACGCAGTATTTT. Encoded protein: CASRSGVISTDTQYF.